This passage covers 23 T cell receptor beta chains from one sample sequenced in a study of naive and memory T cell subsets. Whole blood, roughly 2.6 ml, came from adult healthy volunteers. Blood and skin TCR RNA was reverse transcribed with alpha and beta constant primers. TCRdb processed the 5' RACE reads anew with MiXCR; each CDR3 protein has one entry. Among some 22,000 distinct CDR3 sequences listed, approximately 3.9% were seen once. The source of these receptors is a male donor in good health.

Comments on this clonotype: This may stem from a read error, because a much larger clone lies one nucleotide away. The rearrangement joins TRBV9 to TRBJ1-2; D gene uncertain. The CDR3 loop spans 12 amino acids. Germline loops: CDR1 SGDLS, CDR2 YYNGEE. The CDR3 DNA reads TGTGCCAGCAGCTCGCGCCACGGTGGCGACACCTTC. Protein product: CASSSRHGGDTF.

This clonotype was found many times. This chain links TRBV27 with TRBJ2-3; possible D gene TRBD2, 5 bases. Germline CDR1 and CDR2: MNHEY and SMNVEV (reference sequence). This CDR3 has 11 amino acids. V dropped 9 bases and J dropped 4 bases, with 8 bases sitting between them. The CDR3 DNA reads TGTGCCAGTGGGCGGGCAGATACGCAGTATTTT. It encodes CASGRADTQYF.

This clonotype occurred many times. The V call is TRBV2, the J call TRBJ2-3, with TRBD2 matching over 7 bases. Germline CDR1 is SNHLY and CDR2 is FYNNEI. This CDR3 is built from 16 residues. V lost 3 bases, J lost 5 bases, and 11 bases stayed unmatched. The CDR3 region has the DNA TGTGCCAGCAGTGATCCGGCTAGCGGAGCCGGAGATACGCAGTATTTT. This encodes CASSDPASGAGDTQYF.

As to this clonotype: This may arise from a read error, as a much more abundant clone is one base away. The CDR3 sequence: CASSPQPYQEIQYF. CDR3 bases: TGTGCCAGCAGCCCGCAGCCGTACCAAGAGATCCAGTACTTC. The rearrangement links TRBV5-6 to TRBJ2-5, with D hard to call. The CDR3 is made up of 14 amino acids. From germline, CDR1 is SGHDT and CDR2 YYEEEE. The complete variable domain, with remaining parts taken from reference TRBV5-6 and TRBJ2-5, reads DAGVTQSPTHLIKTRGQQVTLRCSPKSGHDTVSWYQQALGQGPQFIFQYYEEEERQRGNFPDRFSGHQFPNYSSELNVNALLLGDSALYLCASSPQPYQEIQYFGPGTRLLVL.

This clonotype has at least ten counts. The chain combines TRBV18 with TRBJ2-3; TRBD2 aligns across 7 bases. The CDR3 length is 14 residues. CDR1 and CDR2 from the germline V gene are KGHSH and LQKENI. The J segment lost 2 bases and the V segment lost 4 bases, leaving 3 bases of the junction unmatched. The CDR3, as DNA: TGTGCCAGCTCACGGGAGGGCCCCACAGATACGCAGTATTTT. This sequence encodes CASSREGPTDTQYF.

Many counts were recorded for this clonotype. The chain is built from TRBV12-3 or TRBV12-4 and TRBJ2-1; D possibly matches TRBD1 or TRBD2 (5 bases each). V was cut by 3 bases and J by 9 bases, with 18 bases left in between. The CDR3 has 15 residues. For the CDR3, the DNA is TGTGCCAGCAGTTTGCAGGAGGCCGGGGCGGGTGAGCAGTTCTTC. Amino acid sequence: CASSLQEAGAGEQFF.

This clonotype was found many times. The chain employs TRBV28 and TRBJ1-2; possible D gene TRBD1, 5 bases. Germline CDR1 and CDR2: MDHEN and SYDVKM. The CDR3 spans 15 residues. Trimming left V 10 bases short and J 8 bases short, with 26 bases between. The CDR3 loop is CAIGPGTRGWYGYTF. The CDR3 region has the DNA TGTGCCATCGGCCCAGGGACTCGGGGTTGGTACGGCTACACCTTC.

This clonotype was counted many times. The chain carries TRBV4-3 and TRBJ2-1; 12 positions agree with TRBD2. The V gene's germline CDR1 is LGHNA and CDR2 YSLEER. With V trimmed by 4 bases and J by 4 bases, 14 bases remained unmatched. The CDR3 runs 19 residues. The CDR3, as DNA: TGCGCCAGCAGCCCAAACCCATGGGCTAGCGGGGGGGGTTACAATGAGCAGTTCTTC. This codes for CASSPNPWASGGGYNEQFF.

This clonotype was seen at least ten times. The chain joins TRBV6-5 to TRBJ2-1; tentative D call: TRBD2 (5 bases). The CDR3 is made up of 16 amino acids. Germline-derived CDR1 and CDR2 are MNHEY and SVGAGI. V was trimmed by 5 bases and J by 6 bases, leaving 20 bases between them. CDR3 coding DNA: TGTGCCAGCAGTACCCTTGCTAGCCCTTGGGCCAATGAGCAGTTCTTC. It is translated as CASSTLASPWANEQFF.

This clonotype has at least ten counts. The chain uses TRBV30 and TRBJ1-4; D might be TRBD1 (6 bases). The V end was cut by 4 bases, the J end by 0 bases, with 12 bases between. Germline V gene lookup returns CDR1 GTSNPN and CDR2 SVGIG (reference sequence). The CDR3 length is 15 residues. In DNA form, the CDR3 reads TGTGCCTGGACGCAGGGGACCGCAACTAATGAAAAACTGTTTTTT. Its protein is CAWTQGTATNEKLFF.

The sample holds many counts of this clonotype. This sequence joins TRBV5-1 and TRBJ1-4; no clear D. CDR3 size: 17 residues. Trimming shortened V by 2 bases and J by 3 bases, and 17 bases separated the two germline ends. The germline CDR1 and CDR2 sequences are SGHRS and YFSETQ. The CDR3 here is CASSFGLKGAANEKLFF. The CDR3 region has the DNA TGCGCCAGCAGCTTTGGTTTGAAGGGCGCGGCTAATGAAAAACTGTTTTTT.

This clonotype was detected ten times or more. The genes are TRBV5-1 and TRBJ1-1; 7 bases agree with TRBD1. In germline, CDR1 is SGHRS, CDR2 YFSETQ. This CDR3 has 18 residues. The ends lost 2 bases at V and 0 bases at J; junction bases unmatched: 13. The CDR3 protein is CASSLSQGVQTLNTEAFF. CDR3 bases: TGCGCCAGCAGCTTATCCCAGGGGGTCCAGACCTTGAACACTGAAGCTTTCTTT.

This clonotype was seen many times. The chain combines TRBV19 with TRBJ2-1, with TRBD2 matching over 11 bases. Germline CDR1 reads LNHDA; CDR2 reads SQIVND (reference sequence). This CDR3 comprises 16 residues. V lost 6 bases, J lost 2 bases, and 6 bases stayed unmatched. The CDR3 nucleotides read TGTGCCAGTAGGGCCGATAGCGGGGGGGCCTACAATGAGCAGTTCTTC. The encoded protein is CASRADSGGAYNEQFF.

This clonotype has ten or more counts. The chain uses TRBV6-2 or TRBV6-3 and TRBJ2-1; 12 bases match TRBD2. CDR1 and CDR2 (germline): MNHEY, SVGEGT. With V trimmed by 6 bases and J by 7 bases, 10 bases remained unmatched. The CDR3 has 16 residues. CDR3 sequence reads: CASSLTSGRFLNEQFF. Here the CDR3 DNA reads TGTGCCAGCAGCCTCACTAGCGGGAGGTTTTTGAATGAGCAGTTCTTC.

This clonotype was recorded at least ten times. The chain recombines TRBV27 with TRBJ2-2; D not resolved. V was clipped by 2 bases and J by 1 base, with 5 bases between them. Germline CDR1 and CDR2: MNHEY and SMNVEV (reference sequence). The CDR3 totals 14 residues. The CDR3 here is CASSLLGNTGELFF. The CDR3 bases are TGTGCCAGCAGTTTACTCGGGAACACCGGGGAGCTGTTTTTT.

The sample holds many counts of this clonotype. The CDR3 nucleotides are TGTGCCAGCAGGGCCGGAACGACAGATACGCAGTATTTT. Amino acid sequence: CASRAGTTDTQYF. This rearrangement joins TRBV7-9 to TRBJ2-3, with no clear D. The V gene's germline CDR1 is SEHNR and CDR2 FQNEAQ (reference sequence). V dropped 6 bases and J dropped 3 bases, with 10 bases sitting between them. The CDR3 is 13 residues long.

This clonotype has at least ten counts. The rearrangement uses TRBV6-5 and TRBJ2-1; 8 bases agree with TRBD2. After removal of 2 bases from V and 4 bases from J, the junction contained 7 bases not matched to a gene. Per the germline V gene, CDR1 is MNHEY and CDR2 is SVGAGI. The CDR3 runs 16 residues. DNA of the CDR3: TGTGCCAGCAGTTACGGAGCGGGAGTAAGTTACAATGAGCAGTTCTTC. It encodes CASSYGAGVSYNEQFF.

This clonotype was detected many times. V and J are TRBV12-3 or TRBV12-4 and TRBJ2-7, with 8 bases identical to TRBD1. Trimming took 4 bases from V and 1 from J; bases not matched to a gene: 3. The CDR3 runs 14 residues. The CDR3 bases are TGTGCCAGCAGTTCTACAGGGGGTTCCTACGAGCAGTACTTC. Residues: CASSSTGGSYEQYF.

This clonotype occurred many times. The J gene is TRBJ2-7, the V gene TRBV12-3 or TRBV12-4, with D hard to call. This CDR3 comprises 12 residues. V dropped 4 bases and J dropped 5 bases, with 9 bases sitting between them. In nucleotides, the CDR3 is TGTGCCAGCAGTTACAGAGGACACGAGCAGTACTTC. This encodes CASSYRGHEQYF.

This clonotype was recorded many times. The V gene is TRBV4-1, the J gene TRBJ1-2; D is uncertain. V was trimmed by 0 bases and J by 4 bases, leaving 12 bases between them. This CDR3 is 15 amino acids long. Germline values: CDR1 MGHRA, CDR2 YSYEKL. CDR3 bases: TGCGCCAGCAGCCAAGAGCCCAGAACTGTCTATGGCTACACCTTC. Protein product: CASSQEPRTVYGYTF.

This clonotype was counted ten times or more. The chain couples TRBV7-2 to TRBJ1-1; the D gene is possibly TRBD1 (6 bases). V was shortened by 1 base and J by 2 bases, with 8 bases between the two germline ends. Germline values: CDR1 SGHTA, CDR2 FQGNSA. The CDR3 is 14 amino acids. CDR3 amino acids: CASSLGTVNTEAFF. CDR3 in DNA: TGTGCCAGCAGCTTAGGGACAGTAAACACTGAAGCTTTCTTT.

This clonotype has a count of ten or more. The chain has TRBV28 and TRBJ2-1; tentatively, D is TRBD1 (5 bases). Per germline, CDR1 MDHEN and CDR2 SYDVKM. V shed 6 bases and J shed 4 bases, with 7 bases lying between them. The CDR3 sequence is 12 residues long. CDR3 DNA: TGTGCCAGCAGCCACAGGTACAATGAGCAGTTCTTC. Translation: CASSHRYNEQFF.

This clonotype was recorded many times. The rearrangement uses TRBV9 and TRBJ2-5; 13 bases align to TRBD2. The CDR3 length is 15 residues. After removal of 4 bases from V and 5 bases from J, the junction contained 5 bases not matched to a gene. In germline, CDR1 is SGDLS, CDR2 YYNGEE. The CDR3 is CASSQLAGGRETQYF. The CDR3 DNA reads as TGTGCCAGCAGCCAACTAGCGGGGGGGCGCGAGACCCAGTACTTC.